A selection of T cell receptor beta chains follows, all from one sample in a study of blood T cell repertoires in COVID-19. Profiling relied on immunoSEQ multiplex PCR, and the TCRdb table lists in-frame clones only, not all of them. The table includes about 49,000 clones, approximately 85% detected once. The sample was peripheral blood. These receptors all stem from a human donor in a cohort sampled during active COVID-19. The CDR3 runs from the conserved cysteine through the conserved F or W. A D gene is named only where the DNA matches it firmly. Clone size, where shown, is once, few, many, or a class for clones that have expanded.

D,size,V,J,DNA,CDR3
-,-,TRBV28,TRBJ1-1,TGTGCCAGCAGTTCTGGTCCGGCTGAAGCTTTCTTT,CASSSGPAEAFF
TRBD1,few,TRBV25-1,TRBJ2-3,TGTGCCAGCAGTGAATTTATAGGGACAGGAAAACGCACAGATACGCAGTATTTT,CASSEFIGTGKRTDTQYF
-,-,TRBV27,TRBJ2-3,TGTGCCAGCAGCAAAGACTTGAAAACAGATACGCAGTATTTT,CASSKDLKTDTQYF
TRBD1,once,TRBV19,TRBJ2-7,TGTGCCAGTAGTATTGACAGGGACACCTACGAGCAGTACTTC,CASSIDRDTYEQYF
TRBD1,-,TRBV6-2/TRBV6-3,TRBJ2-3,TGTGCCAGCAGTTACCTCAGTCAGGGGGCAGGAGATACGCAGTATTTT,CASSYLSQGAGDTQYF
TRBD1,-,TRBV19,TRBJ2-6,TGTGCCAGTACAGTCAGCGACGACAGGGGGACCTCTGGGGCCAACGTCCTGACTTTC,CASTVSDDRGTSGANVLTF
-,-,TRBV13,TRBJ2-5,TGTGCCAGCAGCGGGTTTCGGGGTGGCTCCCAGTACTTC,CASSGFRGGSQYF
-,-,TRBV19,TRBJ2-3,TGTGCCAGTAGTCGCCAGGCTACCGATACGCAGTATTTT,CASSRQATDTQYF
-,once,TRBV3-1/TRBV3-2,TRBJ1-2,TGTGCCAGCAGCCCACCAGTCAGGGGCCGAGGATATGGCTACACCTTC,CASSPPVRGRGYGYTF
-,-,TRBV6-6,TRBJ2-7,TGTGCCAGCACCCAAAGTAGCGGAACCTACGAGCAGTACTTC,CASTQSSGTYEQYF
TRBD2,-,TRBV19,TRBJ2-1,TGTGCCAGTAGGGCACTAGCGGCCGGATGGGAGCACAATGAGCAGTTCTTC,CASRALAAGWEHNEQFF
TRBD2,-,TRBV6-5,TRBJ2-5,TGTGCCAGCAGTTACTCGAGTAGTAGCGGGGAGACCCAGTACTTC,CASSYSSSSGETQYF
TRBD2,-,TRBV6-6,TRBJ2-7,TGTGCCAGCAGTTACACGTCGACTAGCGGCCTCTACGAGCAGTACTTC,CASSYTSTSGLYEQYF
-,-,TRBV9,TRBJ2-7,TGTGCCAGCAGCGTTGGTAGCGGAACGTACGAGCAGTACTTC,CASSVGSGTYEQYF
-,-,TRBV11-2,TRBJ2-3,TGTGCCAGCAGCCCCGCGACAGATACGCAGTATTTT,CASSPATDTQYF
TRBD2,-,TRBV3-1/TRBV3-2,TRBJ2-7,TGTGCCAGCCGGGGGCCAGCGGGGGTTGACGAGCAGTACTTC,CASRGPAGVDEQYF
-,-,TRBV30,TRBJ2-1,TGTGCCTGGACATTGACTGGCCCTTGGAATGAGCAGTTCTTC,CAWTLTGPWNEQFF
TRBD2,once,TRBV18,TRBJ2-7,TGTGCCAGCTCACCCGGGACTAGCGGGGTAAGGGAGCAGTACTTC,CASSPGTSGVREQYF
-,-,TRBV14,TRBJ2-1,TGTGCCAGCAGCCTCCGGACTATTAGTGGTGAGCAGTTCTTC,CASSLRTISGEQFF
TRBD1,-,TRBV10-2,TRBJ1-1,TGCGCCAGCAGTCGGACAGGGGACACTGAAGCTTTCTTT,CASSRTGDTEAFF
TRBD2,-,TRBV11-2,TRBJ2-3,TGTGCCAGCAGCTTAGCTTGGACTAGAGGCGCAGATACGCAGTATTTT,CASSLAWTRGADTQYF
-,-,TRBV12-5,TRBJ2-1,TGTGCTAGTGAGCAGGGTTTTGATGAGCAGTTCTTC,CASEQGFDEQFF
-,-,TRBV28,TRBJ2-7,TGTGCCAGCAGCCCCGCCGGGACGGGGGTTATAAGTCAGTACTTC,CASSPAGTGVISQYF
TRBD1,-,TRBV5-1,TRBJ2-2,TGCGCCAGCAGAAGGACAGGGAATACCGGGGAGCTGTTTTTT,CASRRTGNTGELFF
TRBD2,-,TRBV18,TRBJ2-6,TGTGCCAGCTCTCAAGGACTAGCTGGCCTCTCTGGGGCCAACGTCCTGACTTTC,CASSQGLAGLSGANVLTF
-,few,TRBV9,TRBJ2-3,TGTGCCAGCAGCGTGAGCAGCGGCACGGCAGATACGCAGTATTTT,CASSVSSGTADTQYF
TRBD1,-,TRBV3-1/TRBV3-2,TRBJ1-1,TGTGCCAGCAGCCGGGGACAGCCGGATGAAGCTTTCTTT,CASSRGQPDEAFF
-,once,TRBV25-1,TRBJ2-7,TGTGCCAGCAGTGAGATTGGGGCGGAATTCTACGAGCAGTACTTC,CASSEIGAEFYEQYF
-,-,TRBV5-4,TRBJ2-2,TGTGCCAGCAGCCAGACAGATAACACCGGGGAGCTGTTTTTT,CASSQTDNTGELFF
TRBD2,-,TRBV15,TRBJ2-5,TGTGCCACCAGCAGAGATCTGGGGGAGGGAGAGACCCAGTACTTC,CATSRDLGEGETQYF
TRBD1,-,TRBV19,TRBJ1-5,TGTGCCAGTAGTGCCACAGGGGGAAGTGGCAATCAGCCCCAGCATTTT,CASSATGGSGNQPQHF
-,-,TRBV7-2,TRBJ1-6,TGTGCCAGCAGCTTACGGCAGGATTCTTCACCCCTCCACTTT,CASSLRQDSSPLHF
TRBD2,-,TRBV9,TRBJ2-1,TGTGCCAGCAGCGAACAAGGACTAGCGGCCAGCCCGCAGTTCTTC,CASSEQGLAASPQFF
-,-,TRBV6-6,TRBJ2-7,TGTGCCAGCACCCCAAGCGGTGGCGGCGGGAAGAACGAGCAGTACTTC,CASTPSGGGGKNEQYF
-,-,TRBV7-9,TRBJ2-1,TGTGCCAGCAGCTTAGTACCGAGGGCAGGCAATGAGCAGTTCTTC,CASSLVPRAGNEQFF
-,-,TRBV21-1,TRBJ1-5,TGTGCCCTTCGAGGCCAGTTGGACAATCAGCCCCAGCATTTT,CALRGQLDNQPQHF
TRBD2,few,TRBV5-1,TRBJ2-7,TGCGCCAGCAGCCCCGGCGGGACTAGACACTACGAGCAGTACTTC,CASSPGGTRHYEQYF
-,-,TRBV2,TRBJ2-7,TGTGCCAGCAGTGAATCGGTGAACAGAGAGCAGTACTTC,CASSESVNREQYF
TRBD1,-,TRBV2,TRBJ1-5,TGTGCCAGCAGGATCCGGGACAGTGAAGATCAGCCCCAGCATTTT,CASRIRDSEDQPQHF
-,-,TRBV15,TRBJ2-5,TGTGCCACCAGCAGAGGTCCGGGGGGCGGAGAGACCCAGTACTTC,CATSRGPGGGETQYF
-,once,TRBV6-5,TRBJ1-5,TGTGCCAGCAGGTCACAGGGAGGGGATCAGCCCCAGCATTTT,CASRSQGGDQPQHF
-,-,TRBV2,TRBJ1-2,TGTGCCAGCACCTTGACCCAGGGTCATGGCTACACCTTC,CASTLTQGHGYTF
-,-,TRBV5-5,TRBJ1-2,TGTGCCAGCAGCTTGCCGCCGGGGGGCTACACCTTC,CASSLPPGGYTF
-,-,TRBV5-1,TRBJ1-1,TGCGCCAGCAGCTTGGCATCCGAGGGTTACACTGAAGCTTTCTTT,CASSLASEGYTEAFF
TRBD2,once,TRBV6-5,TRBJ2-5,TGTGCCAGCAGCCAGACTAGCGGGCTTACAGAGACCCAGTACTTC,CASSQTSGLTETQYF
-,once,TRBV19,TRBJ1-2,TGTGCCAGTAGTGCTCCAATTCGGCTGGCCGGGGGTGGCTACACCTTC,CASSAPIRLAGGGYTF
-,-,TRBV15,TRBJ1-2,TGTGCCACCAGCAGAGGGGATGAGGACAGCGCGTATAGCTACACCTTC,CATSRGDEDSAYSYTF
-,-,TRBV7-7,TRBJ2-1,TGTGCTAGCAGCCCTTGGCCCCCGAACAGGGTCACCTACAATGAGCAGTTCTTC,CASSPWPPNRVTYNEQFF
-,-,TRBV19,TRBJ1-1,TGTGCCAGTAGTATACCATTAGGGGGTAGGGTAACAGCTTTCTTT,CASSIPLGGRVTAFF
TRBD1,-,TRBV19,TRBJ1-1,TGTGCCAGCACGGACAGGACTGAAGCTTTCTTT,CASTDRTEAFF
TRBD2,-,TRBV7-9,TRBJ2-1,TGTGCCAGCAGCCCCGCCCGCGGGAGAGGCAATGAGCAGTTCTTC,CASSPARGRGNEQFF
TRBD1,-,TRBV6-4,TRBJ2-7,TGTGCCAGCAGCAAGGGCAGGGACAGGCCATCCTACGAGCAGTACTTC,CASSKGRDRPSYEQYF
TRBD1,-,TRBV5-5,TRBJ1-2,TGTGCCAGCAGCTTGGTTGAGGGGGCGGGTGGCTACACCTTC,CASSLVEGAGGYTF